This T cell receptor beta chain was identified in a study of shared clonotypes between healthy human individuals. Generated by immunoSEQ multiplex PCR, the TCRdb table keeps only in-frame clones and is missing some. The repertoire holds over a million clones, with about 96% as singletons. The V gene's germline CDR1 is SNHLY and CDR2 FYNNEI. The CDR3 sequence is 13 residues long. Deletions cut 3 bases from V and 0 bases from J, with 6 bases between. The clonotype comes from a man between 25 and 39 years old in good health. This chain connects TRBV2 to TRBJ2-7; no definite D call. The sample was naive CD4+ T cells sorted from blood. Documented subset: CD45RA+ positively selected. CDR3 loop: CASSDRPSYEQYF. The CDR3 nucleotides are TGTGCCAGCAGTGACAGGCCCTCCTACGAGCAGTACTTC.